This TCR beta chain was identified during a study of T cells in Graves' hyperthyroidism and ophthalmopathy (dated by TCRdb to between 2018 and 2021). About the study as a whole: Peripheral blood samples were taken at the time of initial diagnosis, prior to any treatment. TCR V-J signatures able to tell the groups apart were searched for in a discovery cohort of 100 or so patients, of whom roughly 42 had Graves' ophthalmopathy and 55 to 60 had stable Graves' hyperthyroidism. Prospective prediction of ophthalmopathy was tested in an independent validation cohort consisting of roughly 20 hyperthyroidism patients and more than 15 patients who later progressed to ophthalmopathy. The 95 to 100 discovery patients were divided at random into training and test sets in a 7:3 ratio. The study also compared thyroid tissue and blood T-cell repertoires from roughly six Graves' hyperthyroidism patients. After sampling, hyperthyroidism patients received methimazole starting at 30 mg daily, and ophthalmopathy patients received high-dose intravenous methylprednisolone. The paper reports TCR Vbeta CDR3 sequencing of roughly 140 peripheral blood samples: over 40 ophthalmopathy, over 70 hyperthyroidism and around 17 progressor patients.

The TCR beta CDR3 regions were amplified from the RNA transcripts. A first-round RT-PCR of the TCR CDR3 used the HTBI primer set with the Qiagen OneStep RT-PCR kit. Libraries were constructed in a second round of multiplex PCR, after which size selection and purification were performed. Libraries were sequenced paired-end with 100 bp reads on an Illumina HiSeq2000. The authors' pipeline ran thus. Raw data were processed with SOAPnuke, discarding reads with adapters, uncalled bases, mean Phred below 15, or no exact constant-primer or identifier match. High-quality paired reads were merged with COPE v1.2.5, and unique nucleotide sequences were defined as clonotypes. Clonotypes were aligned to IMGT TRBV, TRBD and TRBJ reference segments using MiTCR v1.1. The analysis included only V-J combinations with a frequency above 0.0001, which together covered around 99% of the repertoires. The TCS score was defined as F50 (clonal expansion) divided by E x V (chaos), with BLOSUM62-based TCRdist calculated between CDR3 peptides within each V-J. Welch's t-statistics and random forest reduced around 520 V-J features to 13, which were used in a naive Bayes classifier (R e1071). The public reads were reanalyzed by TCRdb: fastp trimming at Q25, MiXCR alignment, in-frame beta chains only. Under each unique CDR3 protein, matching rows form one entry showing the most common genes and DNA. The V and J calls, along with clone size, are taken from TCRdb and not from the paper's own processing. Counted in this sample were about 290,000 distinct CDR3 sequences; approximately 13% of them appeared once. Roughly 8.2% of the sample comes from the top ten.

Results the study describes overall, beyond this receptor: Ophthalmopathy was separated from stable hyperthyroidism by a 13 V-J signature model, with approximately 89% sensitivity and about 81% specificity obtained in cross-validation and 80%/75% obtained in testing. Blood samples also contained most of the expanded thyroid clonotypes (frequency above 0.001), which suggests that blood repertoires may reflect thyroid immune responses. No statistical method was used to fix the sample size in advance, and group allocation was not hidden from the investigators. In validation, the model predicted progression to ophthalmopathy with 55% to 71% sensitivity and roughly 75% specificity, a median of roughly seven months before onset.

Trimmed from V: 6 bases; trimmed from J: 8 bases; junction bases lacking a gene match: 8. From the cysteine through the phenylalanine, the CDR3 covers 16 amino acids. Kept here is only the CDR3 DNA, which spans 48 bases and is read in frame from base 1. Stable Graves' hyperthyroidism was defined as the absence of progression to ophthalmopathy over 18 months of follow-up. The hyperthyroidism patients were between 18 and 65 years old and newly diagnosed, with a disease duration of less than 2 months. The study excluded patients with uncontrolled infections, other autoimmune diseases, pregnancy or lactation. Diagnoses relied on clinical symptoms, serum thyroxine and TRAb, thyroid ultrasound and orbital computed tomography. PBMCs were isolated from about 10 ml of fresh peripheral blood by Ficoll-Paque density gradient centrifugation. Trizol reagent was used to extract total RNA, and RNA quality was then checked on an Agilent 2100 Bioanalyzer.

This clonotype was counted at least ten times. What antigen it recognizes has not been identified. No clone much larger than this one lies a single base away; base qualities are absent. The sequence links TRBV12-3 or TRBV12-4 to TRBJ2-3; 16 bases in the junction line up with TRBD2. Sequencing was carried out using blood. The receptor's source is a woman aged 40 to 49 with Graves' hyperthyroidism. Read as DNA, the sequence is TGTGCCAGCAGCACGGGACTAGCGGGAGGGGGAGCTACGCAGTATTTT. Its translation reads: CASSTGLAGGGATQYF.